This T cell receptor beta chain was observed in a study of blood T cell repertoires in COVID-19. Study-wide background: Samples representing acute and convalescent COVID-19 were sourced from the United States, Italy and Spain. PBMCs, B-cell-depleted T cells, or T cells were the source of the cDNA or gDNA that made up the material.

Original analysis: Estimated nucleated cell counts came from reference gene primer amplification. Produced via immunoSEQ multiplex PCR; TCRdb's table is partial and in-frame only. The V and J calls and the clone size are those of that table, but D and trimming were determined from the DNA. In the table there are around 190,000 clones, more than 80% of which are singletons. The ends lost 3 bases at V and 4 bases at J; junction bases unmatched: 12. CDR1 MNHNS and CDR2 SASEGT come from the germline V gene. This CDR3 spans 16 amino acids. The origin of this receptor is a human donor in a cohort sampled during active COVID-19. The rearrangement joins TRBV6-1 to TRBJ2-7, with TRBD1 matching 7 bases. The specimen was peripheral blood. CDR3 sequence (DNA): TGTGCCAGCAGTGAGAATGCGGCAGGGGGTAGTTACGAGCAGTACTTC. Its translation: CASSENAAGGSYEQYF.